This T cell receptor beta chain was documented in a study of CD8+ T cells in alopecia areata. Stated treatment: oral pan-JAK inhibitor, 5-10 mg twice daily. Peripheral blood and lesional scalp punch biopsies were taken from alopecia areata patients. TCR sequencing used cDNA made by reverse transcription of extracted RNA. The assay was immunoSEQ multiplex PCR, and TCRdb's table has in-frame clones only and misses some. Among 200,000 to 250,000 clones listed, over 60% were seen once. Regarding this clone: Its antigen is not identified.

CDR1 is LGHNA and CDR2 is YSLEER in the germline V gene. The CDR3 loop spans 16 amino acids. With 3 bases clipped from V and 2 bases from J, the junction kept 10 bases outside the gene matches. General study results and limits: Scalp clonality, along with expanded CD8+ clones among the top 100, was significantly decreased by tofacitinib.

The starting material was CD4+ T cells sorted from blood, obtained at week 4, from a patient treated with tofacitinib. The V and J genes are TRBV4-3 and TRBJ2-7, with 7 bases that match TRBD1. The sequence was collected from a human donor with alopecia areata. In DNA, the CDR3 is TGCGCCAGCAGCCACTCCCCCACAGGGGTCCCCTACGAGCAGTACTTC. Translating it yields CASSHSPTGVPYEQYF.